Listed below are T cell receptor beta chains from one sample, sequenced in a study of shared T cell receptors in the human thymus. Only in-frame clones appear in the TCRdb table, and some are missing; sequencing was by immunoSEQ multiplex PCR. The sample consists of more than 550,000 clones, 70% to 90% of them appearing once. The sample was also linked to a second study, of human thymus T cells.

The material sequenced was thymocytes. The receptors were gathered from a girl under three years old with a congenital heart defect. Each CDR3 is given without its conserved first and last residue. The size of a clone is reported for some rows only, either as once, few or many, or as a class for expanded clones.

abundance,v_gene,CDR3aa
NA,TRBV27,ASSQRQTPGQGDYEQY
NA,TRBV2,ASRPTSGGASYNEQF
NA,TRBV4-3,ASSQGLHQETQY
NA,TRBV6-5,ASSPEGNTEAF
NA,TRBV14,ASSQDKVTGENYEQY
once,TRBV27,ASSLLGGLGADGYT
NA,TRBV6-5,ASWEKGTEAF
NA,TRBV19,ASKLPGSSGTGELF
NA,TRBV4-2,ASSQSPGRGTEAF
few,TRBV7-2,ASSLGAATNEKLF
once,TRBV11-2,ASSPGQGGQPQH
once,TRBV7-6,ASSPPGLAGYNEQF
NA,TRBV11-2,ASSSMGPFYEQY
few,TRBV9,ASSVGGDSMNTEAF
NA,TRBV28,ATLIGSQGRGSVPNYGYT